Shown below are 7 T cell receptor beta chains from a single sample sequenced in a study of OX40 agonist ivuxolimab in advanced cancers. The repertoire was sequenced with immunoSEQ multiplex PCR; TCRdb's copy has only in-frame clones and lacks some. Here the sample spans about 80,000 clones, around four fifths being singletons. The material sequenced was CD4+ or CD8+ T cells sorted from blood, taken in a trial of the OX40 agonist ivuxolimab. The receptors were sampled from an adult with an advanced solid tumor such as melanoma, head and neck, liver or kidney cancer.

The chain combines TRBV6-6 with TRBJ2-5, with 7 bases fitting TRBD1. Germline loops: CDR1 MNHNY, CDR2 SVGAGI (reference sequence). The CDR3 has 14 residues. After removal of 0 bases from V and 4 bases from J, the junction contained 2 bases not matched to a gene. CDR3 DNA: TGTGCCAGCAGTTACTCTCGACAGGGAGAGACCCAGTACTTC. Protein sequence: CASSYSRQGETQYF.

CDR3: CASRTGPGYGYTF. The CDR3 nucleotides are TGTGCCAGCAGAACAGGGCCGGGCTATGGCTACACCTTC. The chain recombines TRBV6-1 with TRBJ1-2, with a tentative D call TRBD1 (6 bases). V shed 6 bases and J shed 4 bases, with 12 bases lying between them. This CDR3 is built from 13 residues. In germline, CDR1 is MNHNS, CDR2 SASEGT.

The chain uses TRBV5-1 and TRBJ1-1; no definite D call. The V end lost 5 bases, the J end lost 5 bases, and 19 bases lay between the germline ends. Germline V gives CDR1 SGHRS, CDR2 YFSETQ. The CDR3 has 15 residues. The CDR3 region has the DNA TGCGCCAGCAGGGGAAGCGGGCTCCAGAGGACTGAAGCTTTCTTT. Protein: CASRGSGLQRTEAFF. The variable domain in full, completed from reference TRBV5-1 and TRBJ1-1, reads KAGVTQTPRYLIKTRGQQVTLSCSPISGHRSVSWYQQTPGQGLQFLFEYFSETQRNKGNFPGRFSGRQFSNSRSEMNVSTLELGDSALYLCASRGSGLQRTEAFFGQGTRLTVV.

This clone was seen once. The chain uses TRBV11-2 and TRBJ2-1; D not certain. The ends were cut back, 3 bases at V and 6 bases at J, with 9 bases in the middle. The CDR3 totals 13 residues. Germline assignment: CDR1 SGHAT and CDR2 FQNNGV. The CDR3 loop reads CASSLIGPNEQFF. The CDR3, as DNA: TGTGCCAGCAGCTTGATCGGACCCAATGAGCAGTTCTTC.

The CDR3 DNA is TGTGCCAGCAGTCTTGAGCGGTCCTACGAGCAGTACGTC. It translates to CASSLERSYEQYV. The chain employs TRBV6-5 and TRBJ2-7; weak D call: TRBD2 (5 bases). The CDR3 has 13 amino acids. Germline CDR1 reads MNHEY; CDR2 reads SVGAGI. Trimming left V 5 bases short and J 1 base short, with 9 bases between.

The chain has TRBV5-4 and TRBJ1-2; perhaps TRBD1 as D (5 bases). CDR1 and CDR2 (germline): SGHNT, YYREEE (reference sequence). The CDR3 consists of 16 residues. The V and J ends lost 0 bases and 2 bases respectively, with 14 bases between them. CDR3 in amino acids: CASSLGGTGSNYGYTF. The CDR3 bases are TGTGCCAGCAGCTTGGGCGGGACCGGGAGCAACTATGGCTACACCTTC. Full variable domain (remainder filled in from reference TRBV5-4 and TRBJ1-2): ETGVTQSPTHLIKTRGQQVTLRCSSQSGHNTVSWYQQALGQGPQFIFQYYREEENGRGNFPPRFSGLQFPNYSSELNVNALELDDSALYLCASSLGGTGSNYGYTFGSGTRLTVV.

The gene calls are TRBV30 and TRBJ2-1; D may be TRBD2 (5 bases). CDR3 length: 13 amino acids. The V gene's germline CDR1 is GTSNPN and CDR2 SVGIG (reference sequence). The V end was cut by 2 bases, the J end by 4 bases, with 9 bases between. The CDR3 spells CAWSRSGYNEQFF. In nucleotides, the CDR3 is TGTGCCTGGAGTAGAAGCGGTTACAATGAGCAGTTCTTC.